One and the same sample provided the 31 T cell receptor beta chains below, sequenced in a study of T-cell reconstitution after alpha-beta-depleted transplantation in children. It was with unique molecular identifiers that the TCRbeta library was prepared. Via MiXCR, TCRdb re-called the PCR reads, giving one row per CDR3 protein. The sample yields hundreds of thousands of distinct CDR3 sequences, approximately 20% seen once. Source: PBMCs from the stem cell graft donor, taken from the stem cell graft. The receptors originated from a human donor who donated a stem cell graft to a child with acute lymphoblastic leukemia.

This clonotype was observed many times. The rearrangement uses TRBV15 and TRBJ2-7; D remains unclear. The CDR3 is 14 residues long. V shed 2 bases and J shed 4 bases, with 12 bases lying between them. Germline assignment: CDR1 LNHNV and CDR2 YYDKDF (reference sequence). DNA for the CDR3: TGTGCCACCAGCAGAACCCGCTTGGTATACGAGCAGTACTTC. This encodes CATSRTRLVYEQYF.

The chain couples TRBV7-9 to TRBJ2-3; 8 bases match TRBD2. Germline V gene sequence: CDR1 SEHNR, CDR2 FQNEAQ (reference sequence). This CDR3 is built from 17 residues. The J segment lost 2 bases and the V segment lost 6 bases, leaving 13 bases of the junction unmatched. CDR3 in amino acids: CASREPGGAEATDTQYF. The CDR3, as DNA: TGTGCCAGCAGGGAACCGGGAGGGGCTGAGGCCACAGATACGCAGTATTTT.

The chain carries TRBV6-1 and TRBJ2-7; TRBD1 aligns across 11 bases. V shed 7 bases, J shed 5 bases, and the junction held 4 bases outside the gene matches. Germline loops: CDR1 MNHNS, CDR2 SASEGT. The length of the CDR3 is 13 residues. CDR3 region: CASNGDRGDEQYF. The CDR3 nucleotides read TGTGCCAGCAACGGGGACAGGGGGGACGAGCAGTACTTC.

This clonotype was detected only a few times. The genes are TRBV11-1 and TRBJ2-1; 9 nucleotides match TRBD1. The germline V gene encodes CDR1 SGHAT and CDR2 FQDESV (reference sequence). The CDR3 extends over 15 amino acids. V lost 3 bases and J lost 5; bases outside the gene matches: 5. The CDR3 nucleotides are TGTGCCAGCAGCTTCGGGACAGGGCCAGACAATGAGCAGTTCTTC. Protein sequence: CASSFGTGPDNEQFF. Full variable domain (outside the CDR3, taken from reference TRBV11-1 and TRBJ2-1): EAEVAQSPRYKITEKSQAVAFWCDPISGHATLYWYRQILGQGPELLVQFQDESVVDDSQLPKDRFSAERLKGVDSTLKIQPAELGDSAMYLCASSFGTGPDNEQFFGPGTRLTVL.

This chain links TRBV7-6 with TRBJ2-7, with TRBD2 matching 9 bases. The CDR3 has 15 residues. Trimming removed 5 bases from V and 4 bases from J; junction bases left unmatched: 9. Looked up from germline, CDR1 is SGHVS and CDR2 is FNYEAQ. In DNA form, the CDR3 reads TGTGCCAGCAGCCCCACAGGCGGGAGGGAATACGAGCAGTACTTC. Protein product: CASSPTGGREYEQYF.

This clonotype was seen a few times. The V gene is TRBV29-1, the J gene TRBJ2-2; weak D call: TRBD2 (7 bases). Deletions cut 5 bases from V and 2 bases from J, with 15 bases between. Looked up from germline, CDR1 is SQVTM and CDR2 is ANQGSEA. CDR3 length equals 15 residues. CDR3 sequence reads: CSVRGGGYNTGELFF. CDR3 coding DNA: TGCAGCGTTCGAGGGGGGGGCTACAACACCGGGGAGCTGTTTTTT.

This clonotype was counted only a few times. CDR3 amino acids: CSAGTSGYGTELFF. The CDR3 DNA reads as TGCAGCGCCGGGACTAGCGGGTACGGGACGGAGCTGTTTTTT. The chain joins TRBV29-1 to TRBJ2-2, with 12 nucleotides matching TRBD2. J lost 10 bases, V lost 7 bases, and 10 bases had no gene match. CDR1 is SQVTM, CDR2 ANQGSEA, per germline. The CDR3 extends over 14 amino acids.

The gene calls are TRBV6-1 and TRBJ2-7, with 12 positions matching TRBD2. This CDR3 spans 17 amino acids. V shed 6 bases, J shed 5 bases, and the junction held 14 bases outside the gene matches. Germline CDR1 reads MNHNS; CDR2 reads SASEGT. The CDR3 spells CASRPGLAGQRVDEQYF. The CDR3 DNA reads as TGTGCCAGCAGACCGGGACTAGCGGGCCAGAGGGTAGACGAGCAGTACTTC.

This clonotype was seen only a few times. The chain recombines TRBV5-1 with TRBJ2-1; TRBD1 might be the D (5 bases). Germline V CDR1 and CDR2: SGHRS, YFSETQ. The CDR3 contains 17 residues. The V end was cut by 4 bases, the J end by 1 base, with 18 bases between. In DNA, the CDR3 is TGCGCCAGCAGCCGCTCAACCCAGGGTAATTCCTACAATGAGCAGTTCTTC. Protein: CASSRSTQGNSYNEQFF. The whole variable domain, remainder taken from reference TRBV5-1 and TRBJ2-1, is KAGVTQTPRYLIKTRGQQVTLSCSPISGHRSVSWYQQTPGQGLQFLFEYFSETQRNKGNFPGRFSGRQFSNSRSEMNVSTLELGDSALYLCASSRSTQGNSYNEQFFGPGTRLTVL.

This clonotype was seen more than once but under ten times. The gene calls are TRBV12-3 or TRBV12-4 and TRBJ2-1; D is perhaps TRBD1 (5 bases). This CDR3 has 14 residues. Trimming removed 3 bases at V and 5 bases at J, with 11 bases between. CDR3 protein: CASSFRGTHNEQFF. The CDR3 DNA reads TGTGCCAGCAGTTTTAGGGGCACCCACAATGAGCAGTTCTTC.

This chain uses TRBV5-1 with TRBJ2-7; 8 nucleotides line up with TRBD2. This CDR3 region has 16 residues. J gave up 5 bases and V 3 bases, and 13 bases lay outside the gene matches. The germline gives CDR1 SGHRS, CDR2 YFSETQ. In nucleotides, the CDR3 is TGCGCCAGCAGCTCGTCTTTTGGCGGGAGGACCGACGAGCAGTACTTC. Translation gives CASSSSFGGRTDEQYF. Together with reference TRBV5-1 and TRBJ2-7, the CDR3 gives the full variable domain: KAGVTQTPRYLIKTRGQQVTLSCSPISGHRSVSWYQQTPGQGLQFLFEYFSETQRNKGNFPGRFSGRQFSNSRSEMNVSTLELGDSALYLCASSSSFGGRTDEQYFGPGTRLTVT.

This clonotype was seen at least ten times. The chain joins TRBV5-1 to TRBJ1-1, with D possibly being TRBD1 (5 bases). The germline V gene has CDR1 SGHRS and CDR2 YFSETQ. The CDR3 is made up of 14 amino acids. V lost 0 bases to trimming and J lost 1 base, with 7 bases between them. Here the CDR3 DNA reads TGCGCCAGCAGCTTGGCCGGGGCGAACACTGAAGCTTTCTTT. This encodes CASSLAGANTEAFF.

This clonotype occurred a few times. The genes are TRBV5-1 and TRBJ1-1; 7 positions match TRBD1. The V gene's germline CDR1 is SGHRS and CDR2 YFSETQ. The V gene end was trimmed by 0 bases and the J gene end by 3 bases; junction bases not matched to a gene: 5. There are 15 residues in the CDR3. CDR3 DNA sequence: TGCGCCAGCAGCTTGGGACAGGGATCGGACACTGAAGCTTTCTTT. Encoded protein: CASSLGQGSDTEAFF.

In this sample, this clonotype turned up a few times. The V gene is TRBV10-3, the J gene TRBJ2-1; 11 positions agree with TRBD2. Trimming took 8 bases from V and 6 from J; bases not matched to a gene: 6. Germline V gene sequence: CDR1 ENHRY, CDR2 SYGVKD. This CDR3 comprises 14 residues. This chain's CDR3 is CAISGLAGPNEQFF. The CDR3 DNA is TGTGCCATCTCCGGACTAGCGGGTCCCAATGAGCAGTTCTTC.

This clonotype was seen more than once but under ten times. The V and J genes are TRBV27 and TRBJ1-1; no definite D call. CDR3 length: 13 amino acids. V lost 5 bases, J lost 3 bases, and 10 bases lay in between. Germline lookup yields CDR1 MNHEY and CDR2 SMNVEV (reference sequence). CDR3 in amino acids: CASSLTVYTEAFF. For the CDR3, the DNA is TGTGCCAGCAGTCTAACCGTGTACACTGAAGCTTTCTTT.

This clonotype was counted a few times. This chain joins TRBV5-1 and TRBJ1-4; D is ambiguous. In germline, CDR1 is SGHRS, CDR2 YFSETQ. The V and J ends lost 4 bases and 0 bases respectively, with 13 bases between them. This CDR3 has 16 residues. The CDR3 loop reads CASSRSRSPTNEKLFF. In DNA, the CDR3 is TGCGCCAGCAGCCGAAGCAGGAGTCCAACTAATGAAAAACTGTTTTTT.

CDR3 in DNA: TGTGCCAGCAGCGGGACGGGAACCGAGCAGTACTTC. It yields the protein CASSGTGTEQYF. V and J are TRBV12-3 or TRBV12-4 and TRBJ2-7, with D possibly called TRBD1 or TRBD2 (5 bases each). The CDR3 is 12 residues long. The V gene lost 6 bases and the J gene lost 6 bases, with 12 bases spanning the gap.

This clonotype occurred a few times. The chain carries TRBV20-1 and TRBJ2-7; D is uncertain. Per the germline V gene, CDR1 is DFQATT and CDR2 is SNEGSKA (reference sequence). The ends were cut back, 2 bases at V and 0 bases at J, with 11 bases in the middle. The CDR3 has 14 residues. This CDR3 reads CSARLGSRSYEQYF. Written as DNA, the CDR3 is TGCAGTGCTAGATTGGGCAGTCGCTCCTACGAGCAGTACTTC.

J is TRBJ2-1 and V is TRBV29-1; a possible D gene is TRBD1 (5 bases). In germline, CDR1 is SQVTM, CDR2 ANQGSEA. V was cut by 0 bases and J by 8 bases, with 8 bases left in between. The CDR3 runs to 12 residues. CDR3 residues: CSVEDQGYEQFF. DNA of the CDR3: TGCAGCGTTGAAGATCAGGGTTATGAGCAGTTCTTC.

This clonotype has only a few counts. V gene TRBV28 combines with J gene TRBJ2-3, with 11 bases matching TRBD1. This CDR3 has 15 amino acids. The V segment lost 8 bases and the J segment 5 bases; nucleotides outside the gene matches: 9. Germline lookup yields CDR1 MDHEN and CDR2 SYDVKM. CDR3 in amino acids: CASGTGTGGVDTQYF. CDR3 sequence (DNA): TGTGCCAGCGGAACCGGGACAGGGGGAGTAGATACGCAGTATTTT.

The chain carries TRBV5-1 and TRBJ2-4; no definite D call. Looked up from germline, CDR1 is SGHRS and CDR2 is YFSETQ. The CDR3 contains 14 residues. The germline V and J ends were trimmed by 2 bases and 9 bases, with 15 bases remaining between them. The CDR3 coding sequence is TGCGCCAGCAGCTTAGAAGGCGGCGTGAGCATTCAGTACTTC. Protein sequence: CASSLEGGVSIQYF.

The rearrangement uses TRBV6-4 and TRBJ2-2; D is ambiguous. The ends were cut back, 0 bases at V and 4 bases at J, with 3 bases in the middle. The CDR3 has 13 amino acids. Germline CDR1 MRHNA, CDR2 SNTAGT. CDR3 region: CASSDSFTGELFF. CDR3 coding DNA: TGTGCCAGCAGTGACTCATTCACCGGGGAGCTGTTTTTT.

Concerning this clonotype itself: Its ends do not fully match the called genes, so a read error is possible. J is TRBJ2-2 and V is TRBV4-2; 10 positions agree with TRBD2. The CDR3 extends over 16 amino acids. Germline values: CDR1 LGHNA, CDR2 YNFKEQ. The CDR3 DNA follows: TGTGCCGGCAGCGTCCGACTAGCGGGGAACACCGGGGAGCTGTTTTTT. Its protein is CAGSVRLAGNTGELFF.

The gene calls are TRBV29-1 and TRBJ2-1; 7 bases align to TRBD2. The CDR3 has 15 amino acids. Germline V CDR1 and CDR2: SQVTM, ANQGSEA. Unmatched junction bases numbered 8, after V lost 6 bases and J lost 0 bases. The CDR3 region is CSVDPGRSSYNEQFF. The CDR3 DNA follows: TGCAGCGTCGACCCCGGGAGGAGCTCCTACAATGAGCAGTTCTTC.

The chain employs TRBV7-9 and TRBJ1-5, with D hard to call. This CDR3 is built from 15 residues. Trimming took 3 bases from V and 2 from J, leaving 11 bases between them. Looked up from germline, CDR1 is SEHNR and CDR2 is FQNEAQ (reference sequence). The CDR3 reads CASSFVDGRNQPQHF. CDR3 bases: TGTGCCAGCAGCTTTGTCGACGGCCGCAATCAGCCCCAGCATTTT. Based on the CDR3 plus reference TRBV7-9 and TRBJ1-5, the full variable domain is DTGVSQNPRHKITKRGQNVTFRCDPISEHNRLYWYRQTLGQGPEFLTYFQNEAQLEKSRLLSDRFSAERPKGSFSTLEIQRTEQGDSAMYLCASSFVDGRNQPQHFGDGTRLSIL.

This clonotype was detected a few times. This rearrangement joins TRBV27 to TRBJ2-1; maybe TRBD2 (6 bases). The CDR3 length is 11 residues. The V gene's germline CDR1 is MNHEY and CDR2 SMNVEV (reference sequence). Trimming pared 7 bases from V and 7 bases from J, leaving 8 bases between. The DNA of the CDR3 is TGTGCCAGCAATGGACTAAATGAGCAGTTCTTC. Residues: CASNGLNEQFF.

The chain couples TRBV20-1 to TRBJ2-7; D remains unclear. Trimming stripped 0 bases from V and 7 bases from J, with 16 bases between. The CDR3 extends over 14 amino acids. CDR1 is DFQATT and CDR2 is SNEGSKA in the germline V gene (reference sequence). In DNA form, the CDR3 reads TGCAGTGCTAGAGATGTGGAACGCAGGCGAGAGCAGTACTTC. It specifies CSARDVERRREQYF.

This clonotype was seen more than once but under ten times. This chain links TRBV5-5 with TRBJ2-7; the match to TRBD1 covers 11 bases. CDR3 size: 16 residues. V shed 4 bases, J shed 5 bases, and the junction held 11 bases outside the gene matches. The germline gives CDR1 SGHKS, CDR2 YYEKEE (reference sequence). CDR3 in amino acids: CASSTFPGQGVHEQYF. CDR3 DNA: TGTGCCAGCAGCACGTTCCCGGGACAGGGGGTCCACGAGCAGTACTTC. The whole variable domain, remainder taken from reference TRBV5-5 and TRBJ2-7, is DAGVTQSPTHLIKTRGQQVTLRCSPISGHKSVSWYQQVLGQGPQFIFQYYEKEERGRGNFPDRFSARQFPNYSSELNVNALLLGDSALYLCASSTFPGQGVHEQYFGPGTRLTVT.

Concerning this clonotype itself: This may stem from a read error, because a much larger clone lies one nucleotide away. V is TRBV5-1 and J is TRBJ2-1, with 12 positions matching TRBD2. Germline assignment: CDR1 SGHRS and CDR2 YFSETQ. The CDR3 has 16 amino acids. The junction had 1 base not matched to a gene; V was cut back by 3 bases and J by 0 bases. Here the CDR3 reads CASSWTSGISYNEQFF. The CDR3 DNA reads TGCGCCAGCAGCTGGACTAGCGGGATCTCCTACAATGAGCAGTTCTTC.

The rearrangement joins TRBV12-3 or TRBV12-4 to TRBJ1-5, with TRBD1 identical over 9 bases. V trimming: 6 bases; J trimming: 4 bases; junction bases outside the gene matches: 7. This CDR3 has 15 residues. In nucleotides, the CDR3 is TGTGCCAGCAGCAAAGGGACAGGGCAGAATCAGCCCCAGCATTTT. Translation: CASSKGTGQNQPQHF.

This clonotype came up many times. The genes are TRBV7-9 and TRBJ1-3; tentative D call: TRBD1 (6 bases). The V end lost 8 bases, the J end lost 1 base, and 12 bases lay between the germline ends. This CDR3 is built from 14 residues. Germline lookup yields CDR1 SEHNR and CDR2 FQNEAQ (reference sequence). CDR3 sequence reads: CASGPGVSGNTIYF. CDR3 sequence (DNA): TGTGCCAGCGGACCAGGGGTATCTGGAAACACCATATATTTT. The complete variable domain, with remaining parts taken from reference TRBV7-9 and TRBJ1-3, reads DTGVSQNPRHKITKRGQNVTFRCDPISEHNRLYWYRQTLGQGPEFLTYFQNEAQLEKSRLLSDRFSAERPKGSFSTLEIQRTEQGDSAMYLCASGPGVSGNTIYFGEGSWLTVV.